The 17 T cell receptor beta chains below all came from one sample that was sequenced in a study of blood T cell repertoires in COVID-19. Measured with immunoSEQ multiplex PCR; TCRdb has only the in-frame clones, and not every one. The sample shows about 440,000 clones, roughly 90% of them seen only once. The sequencing input was peripheral blood. The origin of the receptors is a woman in her twenties or thirties with acute or convalescent COVID-19.

The chain joins TRBV6-5 to TRBJ2-5, with a tentative D call TRBD2 (6 bases). V lost 2 bases and J lost 1, with 11 bases in between. Germline CDR1 is MNHEY and CDR2 is SVGAGI. The CDR3 has 15 residues. CDR3 region: CASSYVPGVQETQYF. CDR3 nucleotide sequence: TGTGCCAGCAGTTACGTGCCGGGGGTCCAAGAGACCCAGTACTTC.

This clone has only a few counts. The V gene is TRBV5-1, the J gene TRBJ1-1; no reliable D call. Germline V gene sequence: CDR1 SGHRS, CDR2 YFSETQ. Between the trimmed V and J ends, which lost 0 bases and 0 bases, there was a span of 6 bases. This CDR3 has 14 amino acids. CDR3 sequence: CASSLVSMNTEAFF. The CDR3 DNA sequence: TGCGCCAGCAGCTTGGTTAGCATGAACACTGAAGCTTTCTTT.

The chain is built from TRBV9 and TRBJ2-5, with D possibly TRBD2 on 6 matching bases. Germline CDR1 SGDLS, CDR2 YYNGEE. V was cut by 1 base and J by 5 bases, with 18 bases left in between. This CDR3 comprises 16 residues. In DNA form, the CDR3 reads TGTGCCAGCAGCGTACAGGCCGGCGGAGGGCGGGAGACCCAGTACTTC. Translation gives CASSVQAGGGRETQYF.

V is TRBV4-1 and J is TRBJ1-4, with 11 bases lining up with TRBD1. Germline CDR1 MGHRA, CDR2 YSYEKL. This CDR3 is 15 amino acids long. V shed 1 base, J shed 6 bases, and the junction held 1 base outside the gene matches. The CDR3 DNA follows: TGCGCCAGCAGCCAAGGGACAGGGGGCTATGAAAAACTGTTTTTT. Translating gives CASSQGTGGYEKLFF.

The chain combines TRBV6-5 with TRBJ2-2; 8 bases map to TRBD2. The CDR3 has 14 residues. Trimming at V came to 5 bases and at J to 8 bases, leaving 7 bases not matched to a gene. The V gene's germline CDR1 is MNHEY and CDR2 SVGAGI. The CDR3 coding sequence is TGTGCCAGCAGTCCCGGGAGGGGTGTTGGGGAGCTGTTTTTT. Translated, it gives CASSPGRGVGELFF.

This rearrangement joins TRBV5-4 to TRBJ2-3; 7 bases align to TRBD2. CDR1 and CDR2 (germline): SGHNT, YYREEE (reference sequence). The junction had 12 bases not matched to a gene; V was cut back by 4 bases and J by 4 bases. The CDR3 spans 16 residues. CDR3 bases: TGTGCCAGCAGCCCGGGACTACCCAAGGAGGCAGATACGCAGTATTTT. This gives the protein CASSPGLPKEADTQYF.

The chain combines TRBV18 with TRBJ2-7; weak D call: TRBD2 (7 bases). The CDR3 sequence is 13 residues long. Germline V CDR1 and CDR2: KGHSH, LQKENI. The V gene lost 3 bases and the J gene lost 7 bases, with 13 bases spanning the gap. CDR3 region: CASSPPGRGEQYF. CDR3 sequence (DNA): TGTGCCAGCTCACCGCCGGGGAGGGGGGAGCAGTACTTC.

This clone appeared a single time. The chain is built from TRBV5-4 and TRBJ2-3, with TRBD2 identical over 7 bases. Germline assignment: CDR1 SGHNT and CDR2 YYREEE (reference sequence). With V trimmed by 0 bases and J by 4 bases, 11 bases remained unmatched. The CDR3 loop spans 17 amino acids. The CDR3 is CASSLAKGGGRADTQYF. CDR3 in DNA: TGTGCCAGCAGCTTGGCCAAGGGCGGGGGTAGAGCAGATACGCAGTATTTT.

The chain links TRBV4-2 to TRBJ2-7; 14 bases line up with TRBD2. Germline V gene sequence: CDR1 LGHNA, CDR2 YNFKEQ. The CDR3 is 19 amino acids. V lost 0 bases and J lost 2; bases outside the gene matches: 9. CDR3 loop: CASSQEKGLAGGTTYEQYF. DNA of the CDR3: TGTGCCAGCAGCCAAGAAAAAGGACTAGCGGGGGGAACAACCTACGAGCAGTACTTC.

The chain employs TRBV29-1 and TRBJ1-2; 9 bases are shared with TRBD1. The CDR3 totals 14 residues. J gave up 2 bases and V 3 bases, and 4 bases lay outside the gene matches. Germline CDR1 SQVTM, CDR2 ANQGSEA. CDR3 amino acids: CSVDDTGGNYGYTF. The CDR3 DNA reads TGCAGCGTTGATGACACAGGGGGCAACTATGGCTACACCTTC.

A note on this clone: One end of the junction fails to match germline, which may point to a read error. V is TRBV19 and J is TRBJ1-2; D may be TRBD1 (6 bases). Germline V gene lookup returns CDR1 LNHDA and CDR2 SQIVND (reference sequence). CDR3 size: 16 residues. The CDR3 bases are TGTGCCAGTAGTATACTGGGGGCAGGTACTAATTATGGCTACACCTTC. Protein sequence: CASSILGAGTNYGYTF.

The CDR3, as DNA: TGCGCCAGCAGTCTCGGGGGGGCGCAGCCCCAGCATTTT. It codes for CASSLGGAQPQHF. The chain employs TRBV5-1 and TRBJ1-5, with D possibly matching TRBD1 (6 bases). CDR3 length: 13 amino acids. V lost 5 bases to trimming and J lost 7 bases, with 13 bases between them. Germline V lookup: CDR1 SGHRS, CDR2 YFSETQ. The full variable domain, its missing parts supplied by reference TRBV5-1 and TRBJ1-5, is KAGVTQTPRYLIKTRGQQVTLSCSPISGHRSVSWYQQTPGQGLQFLFEYFSETQRNKGNFPGRFSGRQFSNSRSEMNVSTLELGDSALYLCASSLGGAQPQHFGDGTRLSIL.

The V gene is TRBV25-1, the J gene TRBJ2-1; D remains ambiguous. This CDR3 contains 14 residues. Per the germline V gene, CDR1 is MGHDK and CDR2 is SYGVNS. Trimming removed 4 bases at V and 2 bases at J, with 9 bases between. The CDR3 loop reads CASSATETYNEQFF. The DNA of the CDR3 is TGTGCCAGCAGTGCAACAGAGACCTACAATGAGCAGTTCTTC. Full variable domain (missing parts from reference TRBV25-1 and TRBJ2-1): EADIYQTPRYLVIGTGKKITLECSQTMGHDKMYWYQQDPGMELHLIHYSYGVNSTEKGDLSSESTVSRIRTEHFPLTLESARPSHTSQYLCASSATETYNEQFFGPGTRLTVL.

The chain carries TRBV13 and TRBJ1-1, with 7 bases aligning to TRBD1. Germline V gene sequence: CDR1 PRHDT, CDR2 FYEKMQ (reference sequence). Germline trimming cut 6 bases from V and 3 bases from J; bases unmatched to any gene: 1. This CDR3 is 12 amino acids long. CDR3 DNA: TGTGCCAGCAGTGACAGGGACACTGAAGCTTTCTTT. Protein product: CASSDRDTEAFF. The entire variable domain, with the rest obtained from reference TRBV13 and TRBJ1-1, is as follows: AAGVIQSPRHLIKEKRETATLKCYPIPRHDTVYWYQQGPGQDPQFLISFYEKMQSDKGSIPDRFSAQQFSDYHSELNMSSLELGDSALYFCASSDRDTEAFFGQGTRLTVV.

The chain carries TRBV21-1 and TRBJ2-3; TRBD2 was called by the table and not checked on the DNA. TRBV21-1 is a listed pseudogene. CDR3 length: 14 amino acids. The CDR3 is CASSKGGVTDTQYF. The CDR3 nucleotides read TGTGCCAGCAGCAAAGGGGGGGTCACAGATACGCAGTATTTT.

The gene calls are TRBV4-1 and TRBJ2-7; D is possibly TRBD1 (6 bases). V shed 2 bases and J shed 4 bases, with 15 bases lying between them. The CDR3 contains 15 residues. From germline, CDR1 is MGHRA and CDR2 YSYEKL. CDR3 residues: CASSQRRTRGYEQYF. CDR3 bases: TGCGCCAGCAGCCAACGACGGACGAGGGGGTACGAGCAGTACTTC.

The chain employs TRBV3-1 (or the pseudogene TRBV3-2) and TRBJ2-3; 12 bases are shared with TRBD2. Germline CDR1 is LGHDT and CDR2 is YNNKEL (reference sequence). The CDR3 runs 17 residues. V dropped 8 bases and J dropped 0; count of bases not matched to a gene: 9. In nucleotides, the CDR3 is TGTGCCAGCCGGAGTCTAGCGGGGGGGCGGAGCACAGATACGCAGTATTTT. It encodes CASRSLAGGRSTDTQYF.